These 27 T cell receptor beta chains share one sample of origin, sequenced in a study of blood T cells in healthy people across ages. With a J-beta primer mix and a sample-barcoded 5' primer, a second PCR ran about 7 to 12 cycles. TCRdb reprocessed the 5' RACE reads with MiXCR, giving one entry per CDR3 protein. The profile shows 550,000 to 700,000 distinct CDR3 sequences, 27% of them singletons. The sequencing input was blood. The receptor source for this set is a woman in her seventies in good health.

This clonotype was counted between two and nine times. The chain uses TRBV18 and TRBJ2-3; unclear D gene. CDR1 KGHSH and CDR2 LQKENI come from the germline V gene. With 1 base removed from V and 0 bases from J, the gap between germline ends came to 8 bases. This CDR3 has 15 residues. The CDR3 sequence is CASSPQPSSTDTQYF. The CDR3 DNA reads as TGTGCCAGCTCACCACAGCCCTCGAGCACAGATACGCAGTATTTT.

This chain uses TRBV19 with TRBJ2-5, with D uncertain. V was trimmed by 4 bases and J by 2 bases, leaving 11 bases between them. Germline loops: CDR1 LNHDA, CDR2 SQIVND (reference sequence). The CDR3 runs to 14 residues. The CDR3 protein is CASSTARIQETQYF. The CDR3 bases are TGTGCCAGTAGTACGGCCAGAATTCAAGAGACCCAGTACTTC.

The V call is TRBV24-1, the J call TRBJ1-2; weak D call: TRBD1 (5 bases). V was trimmed by 2 bases and J by 4 bases, leaving 16 bases between them. CDR3 length: 16 amino acids. Germline values: CDR1 KGHDR, CDR2 SFDVKD. The CDR3 protein is CATSDSGLPNVYGYTF. DNA of the CDR3: TGTGCCACCAGTGATTCGGGACTCCCTAACGTCTATGGCTACACCTTC.

This clonotype was seen more than once but under ten times. The CDR3 nucleotides are TGTGCCAGCAGGCAGACGCAGGGAAACACCATATATTTT. Residues: CASRQTQGNTIYF. The chain employs TRBV2 and TRBJ1-3; no reliable D call. The CDR3 is 13 residues long. Germline lookup yields CDR1 SNHLY and CDR2 FYNNEI. Trimming took off 6 bases at V and 4 bases at J, with 10 bases between the two ends.

The gene calls are TRBV12-3 or TRBV12-4 and TRBJ1-1; maybe TRBD1 (6 bases). This CDR3 has 13 residues. V was cut by 8 bases and J by 3 bases, with 13 bases left in between. In DNA, the CDR3 is TGTGCCAGCCAGATGAACAGGGACACTGAAGCTTTCTTT. The encoded protein is CASQMNRDTEAFF.

For this clonotype: Since no conserved phenylalanine or tryptophan closes the CDR3, a read error is the likely cause. The rearrangement links TRBV3-1 to TRBJ2-3; D unclear. Between the trimmed V and J ends, which lost 3 bases and 0 bases, there was a span of 4 bases. Per the germline V gene, CDR1 is LGHDT and CDR2 is YNNKEL (reference sequence). This CDR3 region has 13 residues. CDR3 sequence (DNA): TGTGCCAGCAGCCAGTGGAGCACAGATACGCAGTATCTT. It yields the protein CASSQWSTDTQYL.

This clonotype has just a few counts. The genes are TRBV25-1 and TRBJ1-6; 7 nucleotides agree with TRBD1. The J segment lost 3 bases and the V segment lost 3 bases, leaving 11 bases of the junction unmatched. Germline V gene data show CDR1 as MGHDK and CDR2 as SYGVNS. The CDR3 totals 18 residues. CDR3 bases: TGTGCCAGCAGTGATCCGACGGGGACAGCGAACTATAATTCACCCCTCCACTTT. Its translation: CASSDPTGTANYNSPLHF.

This chain joins TRBV7-2 and TRBJ1-4; TRBD1 might be the D (5 bases). V was shortened by 1 base and J by 6 bases, with 12 bases between the two germline ends. In germline, CDR1 is SGHTA, CDR2 FQGNSA. The CDR3 extends over 15 amino acids. CDR3 protein: CASSLVAGGDEKLFF. DNA for the CDR3: TGTGCCAGCAGCTTAGTGGCGGGGGGGGATGAAAAACTGTTTTTT. The full variable domain, in which reference TRBV7-2 and TRBJ1-4 provide the parts outside the CDR3, is GAGVSQSPSNKVTEKGKDVELRCDPISGHTALYWYRQSLGQGLEFLIYFQGNSAPDKSGLPSDRFSAERTGGSVSTLTIQRTQQEDSAVYLCASSLVAGGDEKLFFGSGTQLSVL.

The sample holds a few counts of this clonotype. The rearrangement uses TRBV7-2 and TRBJ2-5; weak D call: TRBD2 (7 bases). V lost 5 bases to trimming and J lost 9 bases, with 16 bases between them. This CDR3 is built from 13 residues. CDR1 SGHTA and CDR2 FQGNSA come from the germline V gene. CDR3 protein: CASSGGASEAQYF. The CDR3 DNA follows: TGTGCCAGCAGCGGGGGGGCAAGTGAGGCCCAGTACTTC. The variable domain in full, completed from reference TRBV7-2 and TRBJ2-5, reads GAGVSQSPSNKVTEKGKDVELRCDPISGHTALYWYRQSLGQGLEFLIYFQGNSAPDKSGLPSDRFSAERTGGSVSTLTIQRTQQEDSAVYLCASSGGASEAQYFGPGTRLLVL.

This clonotype was observed a handful of times. The rearrangement links TRBV24-1 to TRBJ1-1; TRBD1 is a possible D gene (6 bases). Germline V gene sequence: CDR1 KGHDR, CDR2 SFDVKD. The CDR3 spans 14 residues. Trimming shortened V by 3 bases and J by 1 base, and 8 bases separated the two germline ends. Written as DNA, the CDR3 is TGTGCCACCAGTGATCCAGGGGCGAACACTGAAGCTTTCTTT. Amino acids: CATSDPGANTEAFF.

V gene TRBV11-2 combines with J gene TRBJ2-3, with 15 positions matching TRBD2. Per the germline V gene, CDR1 is SGHAT and CDR2 is FQNNGV. The V gene end was trimmed by 5 bases and the J gene end by 6 bases; junction bases not matched to a gene: 6. CDR3 size: 16 residues. CDR3 region: CASSGGTSGGLDTQYF. In nucleotides, the CDR3 is TGTGCCAGCAGCGGAGGGACTAGCGGGGGGTTGGATACGCAGTATTTT.

The chain employs TRBV29-1 and TRBJ2-5; D possibly corresponds to TRBD2 (6 bases). CDR1 and CDR2 from the germline V gene are SQVTM and ANQGSEA. The CDR3 has 15 amino acids. The V end lost 7 bases, the J end lost 10 bases, and 28 bases lay between the germline ends. In nucleotides, the CDR3 is TGCAGCGGACTAGACGGATACGGCCTCTTTTCGGACCAGTACTTC. Translated: CSGLDGYGLFSDQYF. The full variable domain, its missing parts supplied by reference TRBV29-1 and TRBJ2-5, is SAVISQKPSRDICQRGTSLTIQCQVDSQVTMMFWYRQQPGQSLTLIATANQGSEATYESGFVIDKFPISRPNLTFSTLTVSNMSPEDSSIYLCSGLDGYGLFSDQYFGPGTRLLVL.

This clonotype was counted only a few times. The CDR3 DNA is TGCAGCGTTCCGGGACAGGGGATACGAGGCTACACCTTC. Protein product: CSVPGQGIRGYTF. The genes are TRBV29-1 and TRBJ1-2, with 10 bases lining up with TRBD1. V lost 5 bases and J lost 8; bases outside the gene matches: 8. CDR1 and CDR2 (germline): SQVTM, ANQGSEA. CDR3 length equals 13 residues.

This clonotype appeared a few times. This chain uses TRBV7-6 with TRBJ2-1; a weak D match, TRBD2 (5 bases). Trimming stripped 5 bases from V and 0 bases from J, with 11 bases between. There are 15 residues in the CDR3. The germline CDR1 and CDR2 sequences are SGHVS and FNYEAQ. The CDR3 sequence is CASSSGRASYNEQFF. The CDR3 bases are TGTGCCAGCAGCAGCGGACGGGCCTCCTACAATGAGCAGTTCTTC.

This clonotype was seen only a few times. The J gene is TRBJ2-7, the V gene TRBV2; TRBD1 matches at 10 bases. J gave up 4 bases and V 9 bases, and 6 bases lay outside the gene matches. This CDR3 spans 13 amino acids. CDR1 is SNHLY, CDR2 FYNNEI, per germline. CDR3 amino acids: CASARDRGYEQYF. CDR3 in DNA: TGTGCCAGTGCCCGGGACAGGGGTTACGAGCAGTACTTC.

This clonotype occurred a few times. J is TRBJ2-1 and V is TRBV29-1; possibly TRBD2 for D (7 bases). The CDR3 covers 14 residues. Between the trimmed V and J ends, which lost 6 bases and 7 bases, there was a span of 19 bases. Germline CDR1 and CDR2: SQVTM and ANQGSEA. As DNA, the CDR3 is TGCAGCGTCCCGCTGGGGGGGCGGCAAAATGAGCAGTTCTTC. As protein: CSVPLGGRQNEQFF.

This clonotype was picked up a small number of times. V usage is TRBV9 and J usage is TRBJ2-7; D unresolved. V lost 4 bases to trimming and J lost 2 bases, with 22 bases between them. The CDR3 extends over 17 amino acids. Germline CDR1 reads SGDLS; CDR2 reads YYNGEE. CDR3 sequence reads: CASSTTPLMSATYEQYF. In nucleotides, the CDR3 is TGTGCCAGCAGCACCACTCCCCTCATGAGCGCAACCTACGAGCAGTACTTC.

The chain is built from TRBV5-1 and TRBJ2-1; a possible D gene is TRBD2 (6 bases). The CDR3 spans 14 residues. The V and J ends lost 4 bases and 4 bases respectively, with 12 bases between them. The germline CDR1 and CDR2 sequences are SGHRS and YFSETQ. CDR3 sequence (DNA): TGCGCCAGCAGCCGACTAGGAGCGTACAATGAGCAGTTCTTC. Translation gives CASSRLGAYNEQFF.

The chain joins TRBV2 to TRBJ1-2, with D perhaps matching TRBD1 (5 bases). Germline assignment: CDR1 SNHLY and CDR2 FYNNEI. Trimming pared 6 bases from V and 8 bases from J, leaving 13 bases between. CDR3 length equals 12 residues. The CDR3 region is CASRDNLQGYTF. The CDR3 DNA reads as TGTGCCAGCAGGGACAACCTTCAGGGCTACACCTTC.

The rearrangement uses TRBV20-1 and TRBJ1-4, with D uncertain. In germline, CDR1 is DFQATT, CDR2 SNEGSKA (reference sequence). CDR3 length: 13 residues. The CDR3 DNA follows: TGCACTGTTTATGGGGATACTAATGAAAAACTGTTTTTT. Amino acid sequence: CTVYGDTNEKLFF.

The genes are TRBV5-1 and TRBJ2-7; the match to TRBD1 covers 7 bases. Germline V gene lookup returns CDR1 SGHRS and CDR2 YFSETQ. The CDR3 is made up of 14 amino acids. After removal of 6 bases from V and 1 base from J, the junction contained 7 bases not matched to a gene. Here the CDR3 DNA reads TGCGCCAGCACCAAACCGGGACAGTCCTACGAGCAGTACTTC. Its translation is CASTKPGQSYEQYF. Looking up the rest from reference TRBV5-1 and TRBJ2-7 gives the full variable domain: KAGVTQTPRYLIKTRGQQVTLSCSPISGHRSVSWYQQTPGQGLQFLFEYFSETQRNKGNFPGRFSGRQFSNSRSEMNVSTLELGDSALYLCASTKPGQSYEQYFGPGTRLTVT.

This clonotype has just a few counts. The chain carries TRBV6-2 or TRBV6-3 and TRBJ2-5; D may be TRBD2 (6 bases). The DNA end is more similar to TRBJ2-7, so the J call may be wrong. From germline, CDR1 is MNHEY and CDR2 SVGEGT. The CDR3 covers 11 residues. The CDR3 bases are TGTGCCAGTACTAGCTACTACGAGCAGTACTTC. It codes for CASTSYYEQYF.

This clonotype was counted between two and nine times. CDR3 amino acids: CASSYSPTGELFF. Here the CDR3 DNA reads TGTGCCAGCAGTTATTCCCCCACCGGGGAGCTGTTTTTT. This chain uses TRBV6-2 or TRBV6-3 with TRBJ2-2; D unclear. This CDR3 is 13 amino acids long. Trimming took 3 bases from V and 4 from J, leaving 6 bases between them. Germline loops: CDR1 MNHEY, CDR2 SVGEGT.

This clonotype was seen repeatedly, ten times or more. This chain links TRBV29-1 with TRBJ2-5, with TRBD1 as a possible D gene (5 bases). Germline assignment: CDR1 SQVTM and CDR2 ANQGSEA. V shed 3 bases and J shed 2 bases, with 10 bases lying between them. The CDR3 is 13 amino acids. As DNA, the CDR3 is TGCAGCGTTGAGAAGCAGGGTCAAGAGACCCAGTACTTC. It codes for CSVEKQGQETQYF.

This chain uses TRBV11-3 with TRBJ2-7; TRBD1 matches at 9 bases. This CDR3 has 17 residues. Trimming at V came to 2 bases and at J to 2 bases, leaving 10 bases not matched to a gene. Germline CDR1 SGHNT, CDR2 YENEEA. The CDR3 nucleotides read TGTGCCAGCAGCTTACCCGCCCAAAACAGGGGGCCCTACGAGCAGTACTTC. It codes for CASSLPAQNRGPYEQYF.

The gene calls are TRBV12-5 and TRBJ2-5; TRBD2 aligns across 7 bases. Germline-derived CDR1 and CDR2 are LGHNT and FRNRAP. Losses at the gene ends were 5 bases for V and 0 bases for J; bases not matched to a gene: 12. This CDR3 spans 17 amino acids. CDR3 residues: CASGPMRASGYQETQYF. The CDR3 bases are TGTGCTAGTGGTCCCATGAGGGCTAGCGGATACCAAGAGACCCAGTACTTC. The full variable domain, its missing parts supplied by reference TRBV12-5 and TRBJ2-5, is DARVTQTPRHKVTEMGQEVTMRCQPILGHNTVFWYRQTMMQGLELLAYFRNRAPLDDSGMPKDRFSAEMPDATLATLKIQPSEPRDSAVYFCASGPMRASGYQETQYFGPGTRLLVL.

There are a few counts of this clonotype. The gene calls are TRBV3-1 and TRBJ1-2, with D unresolved. V lost 0 bases and J lost 2, with 7 bases in between. The CDR3 loop spans 14 amino acids. In germline, CDR1 is LGHDT, CDR2 YNNKEL (reference sequence). CDR3 DNA sequence: TGTGCCAGCAGCCAAGAGGACCCAAACTATGGCTACACCTTC. This sequence encodes CASSQEDPNYGYTF.